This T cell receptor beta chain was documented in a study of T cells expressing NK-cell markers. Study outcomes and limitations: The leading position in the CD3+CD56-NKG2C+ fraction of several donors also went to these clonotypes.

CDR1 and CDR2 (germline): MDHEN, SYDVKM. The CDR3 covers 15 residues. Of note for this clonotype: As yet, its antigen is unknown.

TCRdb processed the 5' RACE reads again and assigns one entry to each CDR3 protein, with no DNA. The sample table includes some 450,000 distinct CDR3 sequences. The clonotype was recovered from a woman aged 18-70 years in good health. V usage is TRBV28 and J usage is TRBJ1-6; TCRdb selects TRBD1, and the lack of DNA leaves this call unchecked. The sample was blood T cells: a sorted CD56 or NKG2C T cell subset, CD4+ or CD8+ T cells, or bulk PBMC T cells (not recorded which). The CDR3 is CASSPPDRSNSPLHF.